What follows describes a single T cell receptor beta chain. Its target is unknown. CD8+ and CD4+ T cells from blood underwent TCR beta sequencing. In contrast to the negatively isolated CD8+ and CD4+ T cells, TEMRA cells were FACS-enriched. The CDR3 is made up of 14 amino acids. Germline V gives CDR1 SGHNT, CDR2 YYREEE (reference sequence). This record comes from a study of CD8 T cells in Susac syndrome. Study-level findings and limits: In Susac syndrome, the CD4+ T cell repertoires did not show clonal expansion.

Random hexamers served to reverse transcribe roughly 0.5 to 1 ug RNA. One entry per CDR3 protein, called by TCRdb with MiXCR from the immunoSEQ multiplex PCR reads. The sample includes about 190,000 distinct CDR3 sequences, about 94% seen only once; the top ten take around 0.096%. The receptor was derived from a human donor with Susac syndrome. The rearrangement uses TRBV5-4 and TRBJ1-6, with D unclear. The sequencing sample was made of CD4+ T cells from PBMCs. The CDR3 loop reads CAPQRAGPSSPLHF. As DNA, the CDR3 is TGTGCTCCTCAGCGGGCCGGGCCTAGTTCACCCCTCCACTTT.